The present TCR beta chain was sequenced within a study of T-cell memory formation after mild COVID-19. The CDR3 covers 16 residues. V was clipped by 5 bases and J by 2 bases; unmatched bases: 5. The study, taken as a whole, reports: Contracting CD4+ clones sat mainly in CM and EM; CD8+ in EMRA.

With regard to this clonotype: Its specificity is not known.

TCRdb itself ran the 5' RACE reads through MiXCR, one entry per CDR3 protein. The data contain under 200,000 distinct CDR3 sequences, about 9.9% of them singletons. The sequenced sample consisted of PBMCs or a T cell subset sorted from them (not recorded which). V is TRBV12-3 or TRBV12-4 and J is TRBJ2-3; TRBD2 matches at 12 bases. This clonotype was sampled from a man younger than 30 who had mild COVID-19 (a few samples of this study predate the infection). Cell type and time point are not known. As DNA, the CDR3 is TGTGCCAGCAGTATGACTAGCGGGGGAGCCACAGATACGCAGTATTTT. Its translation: CASSMTSGGATDTQYF.